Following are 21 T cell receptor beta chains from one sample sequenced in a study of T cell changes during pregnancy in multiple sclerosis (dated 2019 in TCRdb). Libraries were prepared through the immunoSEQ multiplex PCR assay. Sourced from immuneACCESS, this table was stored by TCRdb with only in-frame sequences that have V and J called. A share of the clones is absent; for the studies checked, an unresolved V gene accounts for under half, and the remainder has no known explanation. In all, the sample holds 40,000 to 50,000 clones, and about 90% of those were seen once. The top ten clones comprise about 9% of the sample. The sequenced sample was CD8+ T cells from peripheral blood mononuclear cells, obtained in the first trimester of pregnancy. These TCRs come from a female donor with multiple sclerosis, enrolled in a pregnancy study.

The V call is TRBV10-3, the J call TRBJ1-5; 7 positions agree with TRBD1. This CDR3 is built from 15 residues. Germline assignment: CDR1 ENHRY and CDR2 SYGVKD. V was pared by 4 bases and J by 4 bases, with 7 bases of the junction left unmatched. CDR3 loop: CAISAHRGWNQPQHF. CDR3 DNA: TGTGCCATCAGTGCACACAGGGGCTGGAATCAGCCCCAGCATTTT.

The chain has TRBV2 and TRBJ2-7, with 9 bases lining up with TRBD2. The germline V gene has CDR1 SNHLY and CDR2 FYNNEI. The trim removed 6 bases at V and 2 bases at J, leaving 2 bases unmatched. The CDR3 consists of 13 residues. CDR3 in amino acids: CASRAGGPYEQYF. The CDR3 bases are TGTGCCAGCAGGGCGGGGGGGCCCTACGAGCAGTACTTC.

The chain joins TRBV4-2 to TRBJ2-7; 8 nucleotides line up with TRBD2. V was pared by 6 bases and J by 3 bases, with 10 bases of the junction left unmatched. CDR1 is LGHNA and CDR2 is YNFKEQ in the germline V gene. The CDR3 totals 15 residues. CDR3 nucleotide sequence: TGTGCCAGCAGTCCCGGGGGGGGTAAGGGCTACGAGCAGTACTTC. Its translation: CASSPGGGKGYEQYF.

CDR3: CASSPRNRDTEAFF. The CDR3 bases are TGTGCCAGCAGCCCACGAAACAGGGACACTGAAGCTTTCTTT. This chain links TRBV9 with TRBJ1-1; maybe TRBD1 (6 bases). Germline CDR1 reads SGDLS; CDR2 reads YYNGEE. The CDR3 spans 14 residues. V lost 4 bases and J lost 3, with 13 bases in between. The whole variable domain, remainder taken from reference TRBV9 and TRBJ1-1, is DSGVTQTPKHLITATGQRVTLRCSPRSGDLSVYWYQQSLDQGLQFLIQYYNGEERAKGNILERFSAQQFPDLHSELNLSSLELGDSALYFCASSPRNRDTEAFFGQGTRLTVV.

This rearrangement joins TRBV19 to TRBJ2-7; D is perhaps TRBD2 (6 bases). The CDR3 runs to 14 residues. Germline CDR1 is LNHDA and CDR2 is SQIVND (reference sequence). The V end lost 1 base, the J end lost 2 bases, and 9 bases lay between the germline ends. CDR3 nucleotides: TGTGCCAGTAGTATAGTAGCGGATACCTACGAGCAGTACTTC. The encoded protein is CASSIVADTYEQYF. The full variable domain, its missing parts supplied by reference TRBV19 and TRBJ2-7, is DGGITQSPKYLFRKEGQNVTLSCEQNLNHDAMYWYRQDPGQGLRLIYYSQIVNDFQKGDIAEGYSVSREKKESFPLTVTSAQKNPTAFYLCASSIVADTYEQYFGPGTRLTVT.

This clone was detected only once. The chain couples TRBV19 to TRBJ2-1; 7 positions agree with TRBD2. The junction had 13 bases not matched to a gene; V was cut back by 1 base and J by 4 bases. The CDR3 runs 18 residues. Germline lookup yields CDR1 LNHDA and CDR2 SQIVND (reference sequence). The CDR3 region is CASSIGVSLAEAYNEQFF. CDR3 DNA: TGTGCCAGTAGTATAGGAGTCTCTCTAGCGGAGGCTTACAATGAGCAGTTCTTC.

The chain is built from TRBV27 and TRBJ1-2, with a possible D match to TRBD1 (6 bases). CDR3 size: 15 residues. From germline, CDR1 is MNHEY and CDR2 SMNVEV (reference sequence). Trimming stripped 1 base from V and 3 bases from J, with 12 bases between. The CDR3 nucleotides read TGTGCCAGCAGTTTATTGGGGGCTGGGGACTATGGCTACACCTTC. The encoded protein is CASSLLGAGDYGYTF.

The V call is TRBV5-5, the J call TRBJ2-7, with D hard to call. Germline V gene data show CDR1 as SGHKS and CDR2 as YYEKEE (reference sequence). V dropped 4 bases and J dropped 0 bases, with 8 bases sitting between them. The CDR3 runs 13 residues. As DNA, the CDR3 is TGTGCCAGCAGCCCCCCCGGCTCCTACGAGCAGTACTTC. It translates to CASSPPGSYEQYF.

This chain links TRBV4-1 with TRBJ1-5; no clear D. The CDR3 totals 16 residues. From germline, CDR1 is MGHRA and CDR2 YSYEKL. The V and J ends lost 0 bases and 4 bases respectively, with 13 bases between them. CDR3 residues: CASSQDSMAGNQPQHF. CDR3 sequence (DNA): TGCGCCAGCAGCCAAGATTCCATGGCGGGGAATCAGCCCCAGCATTTT.

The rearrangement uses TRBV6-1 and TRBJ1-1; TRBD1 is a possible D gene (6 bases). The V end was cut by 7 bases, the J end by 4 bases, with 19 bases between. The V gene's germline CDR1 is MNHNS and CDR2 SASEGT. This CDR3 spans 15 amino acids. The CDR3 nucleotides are TGTGCCAGCACCAGGAAAGTAAGGGGGGGCACTGAAGCTTTCTTT. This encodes CASTRKVRGGTEAFF.

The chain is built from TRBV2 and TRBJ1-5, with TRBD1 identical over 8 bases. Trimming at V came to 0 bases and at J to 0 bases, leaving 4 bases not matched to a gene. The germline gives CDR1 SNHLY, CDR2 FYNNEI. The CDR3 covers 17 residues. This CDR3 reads CASSEAGTGISNQPQHF. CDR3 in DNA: TGTGCCAGCAGTGAAGCCGGGACAGGAATTAGCAATCAGCCCCAGCATTTT. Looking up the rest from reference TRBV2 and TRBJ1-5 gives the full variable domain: EPEVTQTPSHQVTQMGQEVILRCVPISNHLYFYWYRQILGQKVEFLVSFYNNEISEKSEIFDDQFSVERPDGSNFTLKIRSTKLEDSAMYFCASSEAGTGISNQPQHFGDGTRLSIL.

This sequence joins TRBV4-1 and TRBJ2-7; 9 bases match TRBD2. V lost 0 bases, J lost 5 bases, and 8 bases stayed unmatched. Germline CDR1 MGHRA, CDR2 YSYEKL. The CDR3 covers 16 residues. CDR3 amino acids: CASSQDPTGLANEQYF. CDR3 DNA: TGCGCCAGCAGCCAAGACCCCACGGGACTAGCAAACGAGCAGTACTTC.

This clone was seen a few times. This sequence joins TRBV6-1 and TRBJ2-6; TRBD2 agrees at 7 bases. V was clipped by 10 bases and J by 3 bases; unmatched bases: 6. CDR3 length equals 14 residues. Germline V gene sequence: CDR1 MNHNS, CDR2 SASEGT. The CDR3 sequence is CATGEGDGANVLTF. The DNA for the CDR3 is TGTGCCACGGGGGAGGGAGATGGGGCCAACGTCCTGACTTTC.

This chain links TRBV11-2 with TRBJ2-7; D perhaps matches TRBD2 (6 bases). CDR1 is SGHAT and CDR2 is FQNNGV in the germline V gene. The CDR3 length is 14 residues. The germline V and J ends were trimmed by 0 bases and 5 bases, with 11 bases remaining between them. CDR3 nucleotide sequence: TGTGCCAGCAGCTTAGATCCGGGGGTCCACGAGCAGTACTTC. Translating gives CASSLDPGVHEQYF.

CDR3 sequence (DNA): TGCAGCGTTGAAACAGGGTCGGTCTACGAGCAGTACTTC. Translating gives CSVETGSVYEQYF. The chain couples TRBV29-1 to TRBJ2-7; D might be TRBD1 (6 bases). Germline V gives CDR1 SQVTM, CDR2 ANQGSEA. The ends were cut back, 2 bases at V and 3 bases at J, with 11 bases in the middle. The CDR3 covers 13 residues.

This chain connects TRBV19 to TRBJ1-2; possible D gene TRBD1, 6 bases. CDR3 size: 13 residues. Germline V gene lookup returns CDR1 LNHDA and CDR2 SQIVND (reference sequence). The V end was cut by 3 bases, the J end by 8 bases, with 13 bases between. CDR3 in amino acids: CASSIRGATGYTF. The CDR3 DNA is TGTGCCAGTAGTATCCGGGGGGCGACAGGCTACACCTTC.

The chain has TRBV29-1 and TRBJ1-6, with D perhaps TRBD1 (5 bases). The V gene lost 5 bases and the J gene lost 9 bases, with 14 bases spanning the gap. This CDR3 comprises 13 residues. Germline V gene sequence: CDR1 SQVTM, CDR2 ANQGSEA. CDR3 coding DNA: TGCAGCGTTCACCGGGGGATGTCTTCACCCCTCCACTTT. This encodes CSVHRGMSSPLHF. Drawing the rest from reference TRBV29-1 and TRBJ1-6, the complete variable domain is SAVISQKPSRDICQRGTSLTIQCQVDSQVTMMFWYRQQPGQSLTLIATANQGSEATYESGFVIDKFPISRPNLTFSTLTVSNMSPEDSSIYLCSVHRGMSSPLHFGNGTRLTVT.

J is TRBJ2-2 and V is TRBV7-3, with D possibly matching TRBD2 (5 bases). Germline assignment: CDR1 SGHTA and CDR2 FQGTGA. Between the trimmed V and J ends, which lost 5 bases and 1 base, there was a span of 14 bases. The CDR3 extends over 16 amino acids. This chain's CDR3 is CASSPVGDRNTGELFF. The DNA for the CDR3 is TGTGCCAGCAGCCCGGTCGGGGATCGGAACACCGGGGAGCTGTTTTTT.

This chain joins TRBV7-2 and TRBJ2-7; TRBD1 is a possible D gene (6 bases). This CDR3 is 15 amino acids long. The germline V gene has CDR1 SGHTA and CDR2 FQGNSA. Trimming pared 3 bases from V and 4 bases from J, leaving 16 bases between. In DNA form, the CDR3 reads TGTGCCAGCAGCTTTCTCTCAGGGGTAATATACGAGCAGTACTTC. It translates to CASSFLSGVIYEQYF.

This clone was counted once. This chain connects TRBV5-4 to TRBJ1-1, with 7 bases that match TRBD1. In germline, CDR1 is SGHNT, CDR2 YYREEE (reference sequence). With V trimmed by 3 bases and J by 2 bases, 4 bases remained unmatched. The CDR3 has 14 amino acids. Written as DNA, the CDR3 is TGTGCCAGCAGCTATGGGGACAGAAACACTGAAGCTTTCTTT. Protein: CASSYGDRNTEAFF.

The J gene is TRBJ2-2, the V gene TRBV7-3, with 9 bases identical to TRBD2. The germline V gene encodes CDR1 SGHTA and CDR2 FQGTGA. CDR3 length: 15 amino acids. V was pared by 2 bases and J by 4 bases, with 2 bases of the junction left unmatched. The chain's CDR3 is CASSLQRGVTGELFF. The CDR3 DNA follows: TGTGCCAGCAGCTTACAGCGGGGGGTCACCGGGGAGCTGTTTTTT. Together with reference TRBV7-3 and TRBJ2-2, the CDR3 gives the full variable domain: GAGVSQTPSNKVTEKGKYVELRCDPISGHTALYWYRQSLGQGPEFLIYFQGTGAADDSGLPNDRFFAVRPEGSVSTLKIQRTERGDSAVYLCASSLQRGVTGELFFGEGSRLTVL.